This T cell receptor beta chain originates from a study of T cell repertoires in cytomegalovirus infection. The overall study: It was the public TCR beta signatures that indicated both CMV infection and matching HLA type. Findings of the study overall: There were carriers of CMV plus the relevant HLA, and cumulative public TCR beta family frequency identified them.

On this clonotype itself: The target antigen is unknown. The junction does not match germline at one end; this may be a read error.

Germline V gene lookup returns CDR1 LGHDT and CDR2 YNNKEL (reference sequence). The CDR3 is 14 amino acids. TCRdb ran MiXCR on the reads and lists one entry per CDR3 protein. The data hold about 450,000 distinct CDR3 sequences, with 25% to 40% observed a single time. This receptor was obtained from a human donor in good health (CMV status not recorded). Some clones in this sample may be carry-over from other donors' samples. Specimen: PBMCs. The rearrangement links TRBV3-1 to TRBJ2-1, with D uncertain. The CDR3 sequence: CASSQDSSYNEQLF. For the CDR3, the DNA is TGTGCCAGCAGCCAAGACAGCTCCTACAATGAGCAGTTATTC.